The 22 T cell receptor beta chains below all came from one sample that was sequenced in a study of T-cell memory formation after mild COVID-19. TCRdb re-analysed the 5' RACE reads in MiXCR, keeping a single row per CDR3 protein. The table has 300,000 to 400,000 distinct CDR3 sequences, 14% seen once. Source material: PBMCs or a T cell subset sorted from them (not recorded which). Receptor source: a man aged 18 to 29 who had mild COVID-19 (a few samples of this study predate the infection). Cell type and time point are not known.

This clonotype was seen many times. The chain employs TRBV5-5 and TRBJ2-5; D not certain. Trimming removed 5 bases at V and 5 bases at J, with 13 bases between. CDR1 and CDR2 from the germline V gene are SGHKS and YYEKEE (reference sequence). This CDR3 contains 13 residues. Here the CDR3 reads CASSPDTLETQYF. The CDR3 bases are TGTGCCAGCAGTCCCGACACGTTGGAGACCCAGTACTTC.

This clonotype was counted a few times. The chain couples TRBV7-2 to TRBJ1-2; D is unresolved. V lost 5 bases, J lost 8 bases, and 18 bases lay in between. CDR1 and CDR2 (germline): SGHTA, FQGNSA. The CDR3 is 14 residues long. CDR3 DNA sequence: TGTGCCAGCAGCCCCCCCCCAGGTAGCGACGGCTACACCTTC. As protein: CASSPPPGSDGYTF.

At least ten counts were recorded for this clonotype. The V gene is TRBV20-1, the J gene TRBJ2-1, with 13 positions matching TRBD2. With V trimmed by 5 bases and J by 6 bases, 4 bases remained unmatched. From germline, CDR1 is DFQATT and CDR2 SNEGSKA (reference sequence). The CDR3 contains 14 residues. The CDR3 spells CSAGLAGATNEQFF. The CDR3 bases are TGCAGTGCTGGACTAGCGGGGGCGACCAATGAGCAGTTCTTC.

This clonotype was recorded at least ten times. The rearrangement links TRBV15 to TRBJ1-2, with 8 bases fitting TRBD1. V lost 3 bases to trimming and J lost 6 bases; unmatched junction nucleotides: 6. Germline V gives CDR1 LNHNV, CDR2 YYDKDF (reference sequence). CDR3 length equals 14 residues. CDR3 bases: TGTGCCACCAGCAGCCGCAGGGGGCCGAATGGCTACACCTTC. Protein: CATSSRRGPNGYTF.

This clonotype was detected only a few times. The J gene is TRBJ1-2, the V gene TRBV4-2, with D hard to call. V lost 0 bases, J lost 4 bases, and 6 bases lay in between. Germline V gives CDR1 LGHNA, CDR2 YNFKEQ. The length of the CDR3 is 13 residues. The CDR3 loop is CASSQERPYGYTF. The CDR3 coding sequence is TGTGCCAGCAGCCAAGAACGGCCCTATGGCTACACCTTC.

This clonotype was counted only a few times. V usage is TRBV7-9 and J usage is TRBJ1-1; D is uncertain. The V gene lost 1 base and the J gene lost 4 bases, with 10 bases spanning the gap. The CDR3 sequence is 14 residues long. Germline values: CDR1 SEHNR, CDR2 FQNEAQ (reference sequence). The CDR3 sequence: CASSLGYTGTEAFF. Written as DNA, the CDR3 is TGTGCCAGCAGCTTAGGGTATACGGGCACTGAAGCTTTCTTT.

The rearrangement links TRBV7-8 to TRBJ1-6, with D possibly TRBD1 on 5 matching bases. The germline V gene has CDR1 SGHVS and CDR2 FQNEAQ. The CDR3 is 15 residues long. The V end lost 5 bases, the J end lost 7 bases, and 15 bases lay between the germline ends. The CDR3: CASSRRVTGNSPLHF. DNA for the CDR3: TGTGCCAGCAGCCGCAGGGTTACGGGGAATTCACCCCTCCACTTT.

V is TRBV18 and J is TRBJ2-5; TRBD2 matches at 12 bases. V shed 6 bases and J 5 bases; nucleotides not matched to a gene: 19. CDR3 length equals 19 residues. Germline CDR1 reads KGHSH; CDR2 reads LQKENI. CDR3 sequence reads: CASSPENFPLAGGEETQYF. In DNA form, the CDR3 reads TGTGCCAGCTCGCCCGAAAATTTCCCCCTAGCGGGGGGGGAGGAGACCCAGTACTTC.

The chain joins TRBV4-1 to TRBJ1-5; perhaps TRBD1 as D (5 bases). Deletions cut 4 bases from V and 4 bases from J, with 14 bases between. The CDR3 is 15 amino acids. Germline V gives CDR1 MGHRA, CDR2 YSYEKL. The CDR3 DNA reads TGCGCCAGCAGCCCGACCTCGGGGCCAAATCAGCCCCAGCATTTT. This gives the protein CASSPTSGPNQPQHF.

The CDR3 region has the DNA TGTGCCTGGAGTAATACAGGCCTCACAGAGCCCCAGCATTTT. Amino acids: CAWSNTGLTEPQHF. This chain joins TRBV30 and TRBJ1-5; D perhaps matches TRBD1 (5 bases). This CDR3 spans 14 amino acids. The V gene lost 2 bases and the J gene lost 8 bases, with 16 bases spanning the gap. CDR1 is GTSNPN and CDR2 is SVGIG in the germline V gene (reference sequence).

This clonotype was picked up a small number of times. The chain recombines TRBV24-1 with TRBJ1-2; unclear D gene. V lost 3 bases, J lost 2 bases, and 12 bases lay in between. This CDR3 contains 15 residues. Germline CDR1 is KGHDR and CDR2 is SFDVKD. The CDR3 spells CATSDTQSGNYGYTF. DNA for the CDR3: TGTGCCACCAGTGATACCCAGTCCGGGAACTATGGCTACACCTTC.

This clonotype was seen only a few times. V is TRBV4-1 and J is TRBJ2-3; D may be TRBD2 (6 bases). Trimming left V 0 bases short and J 6 bases short, with 19 bases between. The CDR3 has 17 amino acids. Germline V lookup: CDR1 MGHRA, CDR2 YSYEKL. This CDR3 is CASSQDPPGDASDTQYF. The CDR3 DNA is TGCGCCAGCAGCCAAGACCCCCCGGGGGACGCCTCCGATACGCAGTATTTT.

This clonotype was counted a few times. The V and J genes are TRBV6-1 and TRBJ1-2, with D unresolved. Germline values: CDR1 MNHNS, CDR2 SASEGT. The CDR3 runs to 17 residues. The ends were cut back, 6 bases at V and 6 bases at J, with 26 bases in the middle. CDR3 residues: CASSFRISMYPWDGYTF. The CDR3 bases are TGTGCCAGCAGCTTCAGGATTTCTATGTATCCATGGGATGGCTACACCTTC.

The chain carries TRBV7-3 and TRBJ2-3, with 7 bases matching TRBD2. Germline lookup yields CDR1 SGHTA and CDR2 FQGTGA. The CDR3 length is 18 residues. The V segment lost 5 bases and the J segment 6 bases; nucleotides outside the gene matches: 20. The DNA for the CDR3 is TGTGCCAGCAGCCTATCGACCTCGAGCGGGGCCCGCCTCGATACGCAGTATTTT. Protein sequence: CASSLSTSSGARLDTQYF.

This chain uses TRBV4-1 with TRBJ1-1; 8 bases map to TRBD1. This CDR3 is 14 amino acids long. The germline V gene has CDR1 MGHRA and CDR2 YSYEKL. Trimming took 5 bases from V and 4 from J; bases not matched to a gene: 6. The CDR3 coding sequence is TGCGCCAGCAGCTGGGGCACAGGGGGCACTGAAGCTTTCTTT. Encoded protein: CASSWGTGGTEAFF.

This clonotype was detected ten times or more. The chain combines TRBV12-3 or TRBV12-4 with TRBJ2-3, with D hard to call. The V gene lost 4 bases and the J gene lost 8 bases, with 13 bases spanning the gap. This CDR3 is built from 13 residues. The CDR3 DNA sequence: TGTGCCAGCAGTTCGGACCCTACGGGTACGCAGTATTTT. Encoded protein: CASSSDPTGTQYF.

This clonotype has a handful of counts. The rearrangement uses TRBV4-1 and TRBJ2-5; possibly TRBD1 or TRBD2 for D (5 bases each). Per germline, CDR1 MGHRA and CDR2 YSYEKL. Trimming stripped 2 bases from V and 4 bases from J, with 11 bases between. The CDR3 is 14 residues long. The CDR3 reads CASSQRDRVETQYF. The CDR3 nucleotides are TGCGCCAGCAGCCAACGGGACCGAGTAGAGACCCAGTACTTC.

The rearrangement joins TRBV19 to TRBJ1-5; D is unresolved. Trimming took off 3 bases at V and 1 base at J, with 10 bases between the two ends. This CDR3 is built from 15 residues. The germline V gene has CDR1 LNHDA and CDR2 SQIVND (reference sequence). CDR3 bases: TGTGCCAGTAGTATGGACGGGGTGAGCAATCAGCCCCAGCATTTT. As protein: CASSMDGVSNQPQHF. The full variable domain, with the rest looked up from reference TRBV19 and TRBJ1-5, is DGGITQSPKYLFRKEGQNVTLSCEQNLNHDAMYWYRQDPGQGLRLIYYSQIVNDFQKGDIAEGYSVSREKKESFPLTVTSAQKNPTAFYLCASSMDGVSNQPQHFGDGTRLSIL.

The V and J genes are TRBV6-5 and TRBJ1-4; possible D gene TRBD1, 6 bases. This CDR3 contains 14 residues. The V end was cut by 0 bases, the J end by 8 bases, with 10 bases between. The germline V gene encodes CDR1 MNHEY and CDR2 SVGAGI. This CDR3 reads CASSYSWGLEKLFF. The CDR3 region has the DNA TGTGCCAGCAGTTACTCGTGGGGGCTAGAAAAACTGTTTTTT.

The sample holds a few counts of this clonotype. The V gene is TRBV20-1, the J gene TRBJ1-1; TRBD1 might be the D (6 bases). Trimming took 5 bases from V and 4 from J, leaving 14 bases between them. The V gene's germline CDR1 is DFQATT and CDR2 SNEGSKA (reference sequence). The CDR3 is 13 amino acids. CDR3 residues: CSALDGTITEAFF. The DNA for the CDR3 is TGCAGTGCTTTGGACGGGACAATCACTGAAGCTTTCTTT.

The J gene is TRBJ2-1, the V gene TRBV5-4; 7 nucleotides align to TRBD1. This CDR3 has 12 residues. Germline V gives CDR1 SGHNT, CDR2 YYREEE (reference sequence). With V trimmed by 5 bases and J by 10 bases, 6 bases remained unmatched. The chain's CDR3 is CASRRDRDEQFF. The CDR3 coding sequence is TGTGCCAGCAGGCGTGACAGGGACGAGCAGTTCTTC.

This clonotype showed up just a few times. The chain couples TRBV7-6 to TRBJ2-7, with TRBD1 identical over 8 bases. The germline CDR1 and CDR2 sequences are SGHVS and FNYEAQ. Trimming at V came to 5 bases and at J to 4 bases, leaving 10 bases not matched to a gene. The CDR3 is 15 residues long. The CDR3 bases are TGTGCCAGCAGCCCCCGGACAGGGACGGTTTACGAGCAGTACTTC. Residues: CASSPRTGTVYEQYF.